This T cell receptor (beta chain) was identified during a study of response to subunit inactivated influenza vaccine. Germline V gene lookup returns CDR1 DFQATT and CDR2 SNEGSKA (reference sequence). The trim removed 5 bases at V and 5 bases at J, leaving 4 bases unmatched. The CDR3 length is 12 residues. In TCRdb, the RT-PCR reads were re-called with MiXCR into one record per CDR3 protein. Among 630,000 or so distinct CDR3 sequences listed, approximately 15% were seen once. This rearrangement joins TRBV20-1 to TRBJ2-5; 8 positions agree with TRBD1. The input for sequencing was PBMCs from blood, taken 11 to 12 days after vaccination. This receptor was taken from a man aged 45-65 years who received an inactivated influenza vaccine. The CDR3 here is CSAYRGSETQYF. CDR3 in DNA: TGCAGTGCTTACAGGGGGTCTGAGACCCAGTACTTC.